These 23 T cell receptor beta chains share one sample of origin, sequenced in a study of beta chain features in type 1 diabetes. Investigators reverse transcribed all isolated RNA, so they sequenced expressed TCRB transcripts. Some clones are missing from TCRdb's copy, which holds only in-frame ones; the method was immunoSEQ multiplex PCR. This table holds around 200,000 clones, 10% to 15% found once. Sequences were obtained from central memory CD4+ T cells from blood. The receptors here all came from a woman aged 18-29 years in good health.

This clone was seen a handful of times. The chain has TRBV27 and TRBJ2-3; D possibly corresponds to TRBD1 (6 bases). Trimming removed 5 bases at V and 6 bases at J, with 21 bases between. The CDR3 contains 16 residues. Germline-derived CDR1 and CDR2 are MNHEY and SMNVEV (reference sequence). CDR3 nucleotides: TGTGCCAGCAGTCCCTACCGGACAGTGCGAATGGATACGCAGTATTTT. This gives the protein CASSPYRTVRMDTQYF.

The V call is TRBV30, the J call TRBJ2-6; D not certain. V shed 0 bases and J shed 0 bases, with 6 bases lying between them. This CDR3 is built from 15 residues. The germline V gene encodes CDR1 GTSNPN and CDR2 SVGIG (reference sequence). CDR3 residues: CAWSVQFSGANVLTF. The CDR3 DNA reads TGTGCCTGGAGTGTACAGTTCTCTGGGGCCAACGTCCTGACTTTC.

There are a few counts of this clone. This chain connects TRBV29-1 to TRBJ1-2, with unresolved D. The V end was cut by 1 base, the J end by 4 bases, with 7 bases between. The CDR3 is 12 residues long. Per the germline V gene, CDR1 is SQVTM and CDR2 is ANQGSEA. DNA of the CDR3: TGCAGCGTTGAAGGACGGAGCTATGGCTACACCTTC. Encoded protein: CSVEGRSYGYTF. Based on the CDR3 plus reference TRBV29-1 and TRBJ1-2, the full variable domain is SAVISQKPSRDICQRGTSLTIQCQVDSQVTMMFWYRQQPGQSLTLIATANQGSEATYESGFVIDKFPISRPNLTFSTLTVSNMSPEDSSIYLCSVEGRSYGYTFGSGTRLTVV.

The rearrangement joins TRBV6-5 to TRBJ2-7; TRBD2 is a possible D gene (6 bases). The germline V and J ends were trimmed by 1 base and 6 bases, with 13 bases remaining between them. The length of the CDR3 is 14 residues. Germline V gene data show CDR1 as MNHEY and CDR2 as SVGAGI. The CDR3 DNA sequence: TGTGCCAGCAGTTACTGGCTAGAGGGAGGCGAGCAGTACTTC. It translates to CASSYWLEGGEQYF.

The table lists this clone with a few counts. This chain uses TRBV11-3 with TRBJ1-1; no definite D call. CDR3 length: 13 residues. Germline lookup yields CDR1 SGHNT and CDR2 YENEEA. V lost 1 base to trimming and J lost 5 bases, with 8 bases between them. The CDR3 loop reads CASSLGGKTEAFF. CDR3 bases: TGTGCCAGCAGCTTAGGAGGGAAAACTGAAGCTTTCTTT.

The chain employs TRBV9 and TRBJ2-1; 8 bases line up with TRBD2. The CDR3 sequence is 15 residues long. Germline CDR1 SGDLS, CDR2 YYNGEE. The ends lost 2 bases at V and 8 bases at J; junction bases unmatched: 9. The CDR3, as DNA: TGTGCCAGCAGCGTCTCGGGGGGGGCCTCCTATGAGCAGTTCTTC. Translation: CASSVSGGASYEQFF.

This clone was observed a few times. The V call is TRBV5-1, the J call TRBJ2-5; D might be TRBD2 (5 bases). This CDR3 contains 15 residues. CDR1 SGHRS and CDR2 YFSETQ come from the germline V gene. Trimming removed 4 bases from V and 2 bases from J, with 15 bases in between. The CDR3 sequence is CASSPGLGRQETQYF. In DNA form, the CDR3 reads TGCGCCAGCAGCCCCGGACTGGGTAGACAAGAGACCCAGTACTTC.

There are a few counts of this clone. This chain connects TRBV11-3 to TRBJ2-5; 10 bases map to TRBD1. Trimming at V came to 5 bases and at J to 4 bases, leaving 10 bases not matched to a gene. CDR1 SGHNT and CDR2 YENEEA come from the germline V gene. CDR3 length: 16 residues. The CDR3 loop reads CASSLRTGGTGETQYF. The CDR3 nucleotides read TGTGCCAGCAGCCTAAGGACAGGGGGTACGGGAGAGACCCAGTACTTC.

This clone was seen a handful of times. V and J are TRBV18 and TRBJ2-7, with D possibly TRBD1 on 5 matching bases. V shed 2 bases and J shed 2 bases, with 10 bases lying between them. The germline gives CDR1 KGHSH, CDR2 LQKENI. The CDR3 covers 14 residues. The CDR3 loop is CASSPGTGPYEQYF. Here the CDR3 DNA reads TGTGCCAGCTCACCAGGCACAGGACCCTACGAGCAGTACTTC.

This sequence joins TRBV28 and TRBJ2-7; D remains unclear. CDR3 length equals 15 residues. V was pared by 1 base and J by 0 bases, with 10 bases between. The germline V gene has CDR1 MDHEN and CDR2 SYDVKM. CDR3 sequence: CASSLSTYSSYEQYF. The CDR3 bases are TGTGCCAGCAGTTTATCCACCTACAGCTCCTACGAGCAGTACTTC.

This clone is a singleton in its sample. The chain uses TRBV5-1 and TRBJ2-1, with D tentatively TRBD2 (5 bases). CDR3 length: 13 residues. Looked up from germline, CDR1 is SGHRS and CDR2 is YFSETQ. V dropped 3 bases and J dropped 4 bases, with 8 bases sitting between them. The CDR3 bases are TGCGCCAGCAGCTCGGGAAGTTACAATGAGCAGTTCTTC. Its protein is CASSSGSYNEQFF. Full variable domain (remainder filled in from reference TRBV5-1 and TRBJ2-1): KAGVTQTPRYLIKTRGQQVTLSCSPISGHRSVSWYQQTPGQGLQFLFEYFSETQRNKGNFPGRFSGRQFSNSRSEMNVSTLELGDSALYLCASSSGSYNEQFFGPGTRLTVL.

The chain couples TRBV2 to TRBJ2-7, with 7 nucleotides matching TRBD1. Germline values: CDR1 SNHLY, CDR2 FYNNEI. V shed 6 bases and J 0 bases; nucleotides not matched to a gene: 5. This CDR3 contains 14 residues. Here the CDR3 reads CASSPGGHSYEQYF. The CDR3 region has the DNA TGTGCCAGCAGCCCAGGGGGACACTCCTACGAGCAGTACTTC.

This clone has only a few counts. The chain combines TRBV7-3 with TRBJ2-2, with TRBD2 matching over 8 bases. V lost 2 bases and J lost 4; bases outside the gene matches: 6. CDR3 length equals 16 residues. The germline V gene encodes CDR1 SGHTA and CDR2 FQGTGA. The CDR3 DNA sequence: TGTGCCAGCAGCTTATACCCCGGGAGGGCCACCGGGGAGCTGTTTTTT. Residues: CASSLYPGRATGELFF.

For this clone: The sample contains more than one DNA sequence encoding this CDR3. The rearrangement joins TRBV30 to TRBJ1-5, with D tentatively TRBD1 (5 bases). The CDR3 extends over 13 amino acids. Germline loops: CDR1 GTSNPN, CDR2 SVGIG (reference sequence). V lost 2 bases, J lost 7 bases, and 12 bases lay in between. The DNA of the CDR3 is TGTGCCTGGAGTCCAGACAGTTCCCAGCCCCAGCATTTT. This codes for CAWSPDSSQPQHF.

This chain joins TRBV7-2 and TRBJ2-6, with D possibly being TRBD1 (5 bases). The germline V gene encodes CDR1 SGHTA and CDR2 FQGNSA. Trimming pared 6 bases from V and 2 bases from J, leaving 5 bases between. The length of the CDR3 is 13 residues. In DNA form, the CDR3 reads TGTGCCAGCAGGGGGCCTGGGGCCAACGTCCTGACTTTC. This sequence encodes CASRGPGANVLTF.

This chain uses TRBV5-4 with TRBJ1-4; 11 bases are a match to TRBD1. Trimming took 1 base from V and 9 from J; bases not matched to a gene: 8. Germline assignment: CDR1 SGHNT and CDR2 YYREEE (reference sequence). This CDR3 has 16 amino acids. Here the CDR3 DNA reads TGTGCCAGCAGCTTGATGCGGACAGGGGGCGGGCAAAAACTGTTTTTT. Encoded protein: CASSLMRTGGGQKLFF.

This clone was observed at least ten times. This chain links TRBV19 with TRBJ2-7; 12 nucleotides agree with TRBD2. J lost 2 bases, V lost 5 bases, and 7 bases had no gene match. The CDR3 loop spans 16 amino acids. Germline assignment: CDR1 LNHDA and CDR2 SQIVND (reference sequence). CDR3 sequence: CASSARTSGRTYEQYF. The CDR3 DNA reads TGTGCCAGTAGTGCCCGAACTAGCGGGAGGACCTACGAGCAGTACTTC.

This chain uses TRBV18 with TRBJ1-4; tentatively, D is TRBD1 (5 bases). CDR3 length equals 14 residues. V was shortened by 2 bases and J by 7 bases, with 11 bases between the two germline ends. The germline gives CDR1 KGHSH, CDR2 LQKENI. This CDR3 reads CASSPSSGREKLFF. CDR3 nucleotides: TGTGCCAGCTCACCAAGCTCAGGGCGTGAAAAACTGTTTTTT.

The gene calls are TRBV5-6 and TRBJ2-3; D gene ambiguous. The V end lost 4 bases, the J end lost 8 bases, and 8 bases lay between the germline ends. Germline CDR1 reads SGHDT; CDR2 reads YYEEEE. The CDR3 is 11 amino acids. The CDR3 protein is CASSLVSTQYF. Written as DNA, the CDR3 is TGTGCCAGCAGCCTGGTTAGTACGCAGTATTTT.

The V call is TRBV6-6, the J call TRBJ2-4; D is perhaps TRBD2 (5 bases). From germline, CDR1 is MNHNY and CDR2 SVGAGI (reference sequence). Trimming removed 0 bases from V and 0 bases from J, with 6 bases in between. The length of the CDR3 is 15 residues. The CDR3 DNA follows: TGTGCCAGCAGTTACTCAGCGGTAGCCAAAAACATTCAGTACTTC. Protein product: CASSYSAVAKNIQYF.

CDR3 loop: CASSVAGGSGSGNTGELFF. CDR3 nucleotides: TGTGCCAGCAGCGTAGCTGGGGGTAGCGGGAGCGGGAACACCGGGGAGCTGTTTTTT. The chain recombines TRBV9 with TRBJ2-2; 9 nucleotides match TRBD2. Looked up from germline, CDR1 is SGDLS and CDR2 is YYNGEE. V trimming: 0 bases; J trimming: 1 base; junction bases outside the gene matches: 10. This CDR3 has 19 residues.

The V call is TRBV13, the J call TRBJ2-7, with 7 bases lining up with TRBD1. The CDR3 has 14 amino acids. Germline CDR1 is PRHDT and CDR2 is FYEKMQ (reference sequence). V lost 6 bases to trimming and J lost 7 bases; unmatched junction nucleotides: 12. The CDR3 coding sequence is TGTGCCAGCAGTCCCAAGACCGAGGGGGCAGAGCAGTACTTC. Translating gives CASSPKTEGAEQYF. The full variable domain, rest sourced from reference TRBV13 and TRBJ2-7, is AAGVIQSPRHLIKEKRETATLKCYPIPRHDTVYWYQQGPGQDPQFLISFYEKMQSDKGSIPDRFSAQQFSDYHSELNMSSLELGDSALYFCASSPKTEGAEQYFGPGTRLTVT.

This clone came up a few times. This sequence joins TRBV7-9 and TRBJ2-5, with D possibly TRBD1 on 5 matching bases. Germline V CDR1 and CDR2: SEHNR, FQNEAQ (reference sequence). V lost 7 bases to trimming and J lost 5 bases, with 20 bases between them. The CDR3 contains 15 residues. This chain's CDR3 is CASTQGQDRSETQYF. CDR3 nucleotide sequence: TGTGCCAGCACCCAAGGACAAGATCGGTCGGAGACCCAGTACTTC.